This TCR beta chain was identified during a study of control samples from healthy donors and cancer patients. This clone came up once. TCRdb's copy holds only in-frame clones and misses some; the assay was immunoSEQ multiplex PCR. Of 160,000 or so clones in the sample, approximately 94% are singletons; the top ten hold around 8.5%. CDR3 length: 13 amino acids. The germline gives CDR1 SGDLS, CDR2 YYNGEE. After removal of 3 bases from V and 2 bases from J, the junction contained 1 base not matched to a gene. This rearrangement joins TRBV9 to TRBJ1-2, with 7 bases aligning to TRBD1. The specimen was blood. The TCR sequence derives from a woman in her thirties or forties in good health. CDR3 nucleotide sequence: TGTGCCAGCAGCGGGGGACAGAACTATGGCTACACCTTC. It codes for CASSGGQNYGYTF.